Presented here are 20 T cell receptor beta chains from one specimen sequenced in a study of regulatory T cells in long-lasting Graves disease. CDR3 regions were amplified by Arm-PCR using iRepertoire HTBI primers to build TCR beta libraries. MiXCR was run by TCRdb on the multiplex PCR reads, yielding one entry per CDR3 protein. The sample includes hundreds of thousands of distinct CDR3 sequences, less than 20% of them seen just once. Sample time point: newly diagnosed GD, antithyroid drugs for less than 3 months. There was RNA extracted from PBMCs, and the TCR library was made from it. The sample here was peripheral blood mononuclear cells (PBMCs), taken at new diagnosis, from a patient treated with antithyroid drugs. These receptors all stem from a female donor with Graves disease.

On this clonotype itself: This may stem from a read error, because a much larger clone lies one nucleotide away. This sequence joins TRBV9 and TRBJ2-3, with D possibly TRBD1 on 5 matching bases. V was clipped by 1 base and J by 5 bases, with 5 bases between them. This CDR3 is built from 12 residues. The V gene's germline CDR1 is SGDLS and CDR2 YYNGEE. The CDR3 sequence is CASSVQGDTQYF. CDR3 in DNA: TGTGCCAGCAGCGTACAGGGAGATACGCAGTATTTT.

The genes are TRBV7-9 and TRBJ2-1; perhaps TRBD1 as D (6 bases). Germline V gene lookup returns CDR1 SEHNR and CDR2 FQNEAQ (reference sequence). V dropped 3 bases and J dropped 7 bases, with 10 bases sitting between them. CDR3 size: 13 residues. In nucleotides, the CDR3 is TGTGCCAGCAGCTTTAACAGGGATAATGAGCAGTTCTTC. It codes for CASSFNRDNEQFF.

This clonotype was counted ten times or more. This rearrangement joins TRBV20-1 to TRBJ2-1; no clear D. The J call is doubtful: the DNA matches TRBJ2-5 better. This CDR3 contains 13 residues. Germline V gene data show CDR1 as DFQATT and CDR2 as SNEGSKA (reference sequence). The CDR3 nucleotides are TGCAGTGCTAGTATCAGGATTCAAGAGACCCAGTACTTC. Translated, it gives CSASIRIQETQYF.

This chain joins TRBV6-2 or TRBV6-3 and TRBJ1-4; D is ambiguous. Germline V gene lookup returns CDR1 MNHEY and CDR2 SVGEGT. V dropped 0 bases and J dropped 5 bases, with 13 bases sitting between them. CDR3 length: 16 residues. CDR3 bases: TGTGCCAGCAGTTACTCGAAGGAACGGATGAATGAAAAACTGTTTTTT. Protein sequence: CASSYSKERMNEKLFF.

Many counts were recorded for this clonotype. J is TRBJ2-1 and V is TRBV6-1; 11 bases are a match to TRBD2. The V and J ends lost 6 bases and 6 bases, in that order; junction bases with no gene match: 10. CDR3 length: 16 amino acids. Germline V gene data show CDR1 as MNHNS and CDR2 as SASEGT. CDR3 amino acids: CASRLQGTSGINEQFF. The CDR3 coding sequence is TGTGCCAGCAGATTACAAGGGACTAGCGGAATCAATGAGCAGTTCTTC.

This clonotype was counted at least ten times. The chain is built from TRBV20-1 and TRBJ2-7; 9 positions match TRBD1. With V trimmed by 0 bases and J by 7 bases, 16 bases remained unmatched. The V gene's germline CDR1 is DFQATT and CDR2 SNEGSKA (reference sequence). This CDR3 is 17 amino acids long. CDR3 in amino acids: CSARDPGRGQGGWEQYF. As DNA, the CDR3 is TGCAGTGCTAGAGATCCGGGGAGGGGACAGGGTGGATGGGAGCAGTACTTC.

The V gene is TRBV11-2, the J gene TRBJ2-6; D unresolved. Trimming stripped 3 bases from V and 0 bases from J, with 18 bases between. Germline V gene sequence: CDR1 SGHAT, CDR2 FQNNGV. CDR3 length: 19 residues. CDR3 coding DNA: TGTGCCAGCAGCTTGACGTTCCGAAACTCCCACTCTGGGGCCAACGTCCTGACTTTC. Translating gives CASSLTFRNSHSGANVLTF.

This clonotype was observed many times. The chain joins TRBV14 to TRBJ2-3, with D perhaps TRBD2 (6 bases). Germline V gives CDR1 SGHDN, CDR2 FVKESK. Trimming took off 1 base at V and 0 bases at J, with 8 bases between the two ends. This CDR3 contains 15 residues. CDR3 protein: CASSQGRESTDTQYF. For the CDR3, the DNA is TGTGCCAGCAGCCAAGGGAGGGAAAGCACAGATACGCAGTATTTT.

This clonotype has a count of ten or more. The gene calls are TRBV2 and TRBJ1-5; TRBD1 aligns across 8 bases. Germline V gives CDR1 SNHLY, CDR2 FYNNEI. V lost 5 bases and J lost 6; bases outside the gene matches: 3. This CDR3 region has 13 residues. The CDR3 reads CASSTDRVQPQHF. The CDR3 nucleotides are TGTGCCAGCAGTACGGACAGGGTTCAGCCCCAGCATTTT.

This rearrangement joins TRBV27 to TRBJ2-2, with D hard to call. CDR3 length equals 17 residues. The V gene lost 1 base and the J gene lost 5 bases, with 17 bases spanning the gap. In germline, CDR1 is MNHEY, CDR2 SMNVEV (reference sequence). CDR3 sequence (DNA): TGTGCCAGCAGTTTATTCTACAAGCAGGATGTAACCGGGGAGCTGTTTTTT. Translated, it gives CASSLFYKQDVTGELFF.

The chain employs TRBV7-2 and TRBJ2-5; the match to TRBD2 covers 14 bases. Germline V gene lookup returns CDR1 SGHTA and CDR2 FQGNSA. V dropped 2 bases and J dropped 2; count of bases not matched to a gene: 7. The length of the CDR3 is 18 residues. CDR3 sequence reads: CASSLRLAGGPDQETQYF. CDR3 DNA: TGTGCCAGCAGCTTAAGACTAGCGGGGGGGCCGGATCAAGAGACCCAGTACTTC.

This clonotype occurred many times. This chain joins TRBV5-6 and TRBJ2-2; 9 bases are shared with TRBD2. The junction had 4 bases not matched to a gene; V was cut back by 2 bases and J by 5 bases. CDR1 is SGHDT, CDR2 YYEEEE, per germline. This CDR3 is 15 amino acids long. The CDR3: CASSLGLARTGELFF. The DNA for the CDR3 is TGTGCCAGCAGCTTAGGACTAGCGAGGACCGGGGAGCTGTTTTTT.

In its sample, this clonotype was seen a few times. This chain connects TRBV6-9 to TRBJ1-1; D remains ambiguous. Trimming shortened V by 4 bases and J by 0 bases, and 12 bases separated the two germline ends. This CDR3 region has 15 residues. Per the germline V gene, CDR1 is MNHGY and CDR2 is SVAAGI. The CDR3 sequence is CASSSRERMNTEAFF. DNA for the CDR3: TGTGCCAGCAGTTCGAGGGAAAGGATGAACACTGAAGCTTTCTTT.

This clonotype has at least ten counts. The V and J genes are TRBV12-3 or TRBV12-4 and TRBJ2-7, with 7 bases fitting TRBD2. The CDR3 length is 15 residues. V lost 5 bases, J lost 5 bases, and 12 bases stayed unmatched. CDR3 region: CASSTRRRESDEQYF. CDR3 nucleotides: TGTGCCAGCAGTACCCGGAGGCGGGAGTCGGACGAGCAGTACTTC.

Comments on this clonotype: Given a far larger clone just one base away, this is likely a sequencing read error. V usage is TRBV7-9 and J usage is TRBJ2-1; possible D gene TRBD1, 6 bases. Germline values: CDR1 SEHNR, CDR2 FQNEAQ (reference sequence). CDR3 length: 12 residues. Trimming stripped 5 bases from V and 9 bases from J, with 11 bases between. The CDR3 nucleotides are TGTGCCAGCAGCCCGACAGGCAGTGAGCAGTTCTTC. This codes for CASSPTGSEQFF. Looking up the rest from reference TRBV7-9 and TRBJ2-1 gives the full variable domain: DTGVSQNPRHKITKRGQNVTFRCDPISEHNRLYWYRQTLGQGPEFLTYFQNEAQLEKSRLLSDRFSAERPKGSFSTLEIQRTEQGDSAMYLCASSPTGSEQFFGPGTRLTVL.

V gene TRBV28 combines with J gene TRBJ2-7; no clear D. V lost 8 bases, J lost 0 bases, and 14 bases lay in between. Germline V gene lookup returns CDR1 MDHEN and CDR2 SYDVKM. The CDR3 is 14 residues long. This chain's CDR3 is CASDGQASSYEQYF. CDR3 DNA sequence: TGTGCCAGCGATGGGCAGGCCTCCTCCTACGAGCAGTACTTC.

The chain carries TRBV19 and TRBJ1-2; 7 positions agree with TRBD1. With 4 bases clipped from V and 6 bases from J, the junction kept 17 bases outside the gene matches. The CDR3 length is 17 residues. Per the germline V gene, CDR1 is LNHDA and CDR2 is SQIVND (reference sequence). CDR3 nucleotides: TGTGCCAGTAGTACCCGGGACAGATCTCTCAATAGGAATGGCTACACCTTC. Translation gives CASSTRDRSLNRNGYTF. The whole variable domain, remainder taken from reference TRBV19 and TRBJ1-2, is DGGITQSPKYLFRKEGQNVTLSCEQNLNHDAMYWYRQDPGQGLRLIYYSQIVNDFQKGDIAEGYSVSREKKESFPLTVTSAQKNPTAFYLCASSTRDRSLNRNGYTFGSGTRLTVV.

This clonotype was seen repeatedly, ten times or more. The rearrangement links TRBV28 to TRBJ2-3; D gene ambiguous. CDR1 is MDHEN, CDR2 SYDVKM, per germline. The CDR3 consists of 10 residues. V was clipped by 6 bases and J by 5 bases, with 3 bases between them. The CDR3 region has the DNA TGTGCCAGCAGCTTAGATACGCAGTATTTT. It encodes CASSLDTQYF.

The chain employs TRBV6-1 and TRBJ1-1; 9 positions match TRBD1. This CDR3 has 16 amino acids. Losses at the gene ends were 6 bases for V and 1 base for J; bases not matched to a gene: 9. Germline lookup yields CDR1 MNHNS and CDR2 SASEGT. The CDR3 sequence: CASRPGQGGSNTEAFF. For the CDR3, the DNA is TGTGCCAGCAGACCGGGACAGGGAGGTTCGAACACTGAAGCTTTCTTT.

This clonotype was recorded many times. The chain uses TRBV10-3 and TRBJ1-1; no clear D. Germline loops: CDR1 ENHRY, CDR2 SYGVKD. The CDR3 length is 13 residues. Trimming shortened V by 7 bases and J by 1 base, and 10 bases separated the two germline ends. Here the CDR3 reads CAIKGQPNTEAFF. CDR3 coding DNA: TGTGCCATCAAGGGTCAGCCGAACACTGAAGCTTTCTTT.